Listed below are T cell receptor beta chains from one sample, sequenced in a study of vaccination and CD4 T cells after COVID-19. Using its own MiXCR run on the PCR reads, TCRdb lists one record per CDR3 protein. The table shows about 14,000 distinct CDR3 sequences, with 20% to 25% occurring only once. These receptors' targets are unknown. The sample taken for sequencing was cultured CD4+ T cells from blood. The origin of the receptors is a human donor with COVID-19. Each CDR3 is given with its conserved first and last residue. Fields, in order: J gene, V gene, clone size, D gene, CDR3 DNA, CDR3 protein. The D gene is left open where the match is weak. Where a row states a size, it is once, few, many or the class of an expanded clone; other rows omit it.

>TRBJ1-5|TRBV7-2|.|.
TGTGCCAACAGCTACCGCCTGGACAGAGATCAGCCCCAGCATTTT
CANSYRLDRDQPQHF
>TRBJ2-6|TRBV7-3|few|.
TGTGCCAGCAGCCGCCGTGCCGCTGGGGCCAACGTCCTGACTTTC
CASSRRAAGANVLTF
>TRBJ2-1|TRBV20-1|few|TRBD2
TGCAGTGCTACCAGCGGGGGGGTTAGCTCCTACAATGAGCAGTTCTTC
CSATSGGVSSYNEQFF
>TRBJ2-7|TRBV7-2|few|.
TGTGCCAGCAGCTTAGCGGGGCCCAGCTCCTACGAGCAGTACTTC
CASSLAGPSSYEQYF
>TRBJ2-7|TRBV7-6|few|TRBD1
TGTGCCAGCAGCATCACGGACAGGGGAGACTACGAGCAGTACTTC
CASSITDRGDYEQYF
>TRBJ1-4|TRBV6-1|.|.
TGTGCCAGCCAGACGGGATCCCTAGAATCTCGGGACAATGAAAAACTGTTTTTT
CASQTGSLESRDNEKLFF
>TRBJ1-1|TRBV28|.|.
TGTGCCGCAAAGGACACTGAAGCTTTCTTT
CAAKDTEAFF
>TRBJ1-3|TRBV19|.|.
TGTGCCAGTAGTCCCGGTGGGGCACGTGGAAACACCATATATTTT
CASSPGGARGNTIYF
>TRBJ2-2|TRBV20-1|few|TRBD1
TGCAGTGCTAGAGATTTTCGACAGGGGGACACCGGGGAGCTGTTTTTT
CSARDFRQGDTGELFF
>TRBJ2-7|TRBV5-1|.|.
TGCGCCAGCAACCCGAGGGGGACCCTAAGCGCCTACGAGCAGTACTTC
CASNPRGTLSAYEQYF
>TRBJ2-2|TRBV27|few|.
TGTGCCAGCAGTTTGGGAGTATTAGGGGGTGCGGAAAAGCTGTTTTTT
CASSLGVLGGAEKLFF
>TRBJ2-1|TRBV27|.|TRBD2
TGTGCCAGCAGTTTATCCCCCAAGCGGGGGCTTTACAATGAGCAGTTCTTC
CASSLSPKRGLYNEQFF
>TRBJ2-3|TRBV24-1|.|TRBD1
TGTGCCACCAGTGAAGCCGGACAGGGCACAGATACGCAGTATTTT
CATSEAGQGTDTQYF
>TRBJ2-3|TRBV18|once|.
TGTGCCAGCTCACCACCTGCTAGCCCGGATACGCAGTATTTT
CASSPPASPDTQYF
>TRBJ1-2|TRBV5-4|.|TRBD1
TGTGCCAGCAGCCCGCCGGACAGGCCCTCGGAGTACACCTTC
CASSPPDRPSEYTF
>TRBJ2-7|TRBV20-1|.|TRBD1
TGCAGTGCTAGGCTAGGGACAGGAGACGAGCAGTACTTC
CSARLGTGDEQYF
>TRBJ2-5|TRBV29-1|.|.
TGCAGCGTAGAGGGGGAGAAACAAGAGACCCAGTACTTC
CSVEGEKQETQYF
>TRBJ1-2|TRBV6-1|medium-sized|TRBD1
TGTGCCAGCAGCTCCCAGGGACAGGGGAACTATGGCTACACCTTC
CASSSQGQGNYGYTF
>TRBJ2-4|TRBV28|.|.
TGTGCCAGCAGTTTATCGGGACTTAAAGGCAAAAACATTCAGTACTTC
CASSLSGLKGKNIQYF
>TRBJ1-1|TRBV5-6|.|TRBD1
TGTGCCAGCAGCCTGGGACAGCAGAACACTGAAGCTTTCTTT
CASSLGQQNTEAFF
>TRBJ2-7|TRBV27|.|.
TGTGCCAGCAGTGGCCGGACAGAGAGCTACGAGCAGTACTTC
CASSGRTESYEQYF
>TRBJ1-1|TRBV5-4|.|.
TGTGCCAGCATCAGGGTTGGCGGCACTGAAGCTTTCTTT
CASIRVGGTEAFF
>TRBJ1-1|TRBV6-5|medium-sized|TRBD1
TGTGCCAGCAGTTACTCTATACAGGGGGATGGCCTGGCTTTCTTT
CASSYSIQGDGLAFF
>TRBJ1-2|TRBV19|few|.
TGTGCCAGTCCCTCGGGGCCCCACTATGGCTACACCTTC
CASPSGPHYGYTF
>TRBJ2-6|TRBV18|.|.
TGTGCCAGCTCAGAATTATCTGGGGCCAACGTCCTGACTTTC
CASSELSGANVLTF
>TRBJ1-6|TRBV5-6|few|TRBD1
TGTGCCAGCAGCTTGGGGACAGGGTTCGCTAATTCACCCCTCCACTTT
CASSLGTGFANSPLHF
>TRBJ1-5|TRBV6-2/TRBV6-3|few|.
TGTGCCAGCAACGACGACAGCGCCAATCAGCCCCAGCATTTT
CASNDDSANQPQHF
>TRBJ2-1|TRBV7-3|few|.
TGTGCCAGCAGCTTAAGCAGGAATGAGCAGTTCTTC
CASSLSRNEQFF
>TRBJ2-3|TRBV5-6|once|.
TGTGCCAGCAGCTTGTCTCAGGCCACAGATACGCAGTATTTT
CASSLSQATDTQYF
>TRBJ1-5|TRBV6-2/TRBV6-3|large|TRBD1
TGTGCCAGCAGTTACTCCGGGACAGGGACCGGGCCCCAGCATTTT
CASSYSGTGTGPQHF
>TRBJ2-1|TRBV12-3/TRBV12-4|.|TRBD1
TGTGCCAGCAGTCGGGACAGAAATGAGCAGTTCTTC
CASSRDRNEQFF
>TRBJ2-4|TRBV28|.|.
TGTGCCAGCAGCGGACCCGGTATAGCCAAAAACATTCAGTACTTC
CASSGPGIAKNIQYF
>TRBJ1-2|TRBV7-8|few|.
TGTGCCAGCAGCCTACTAGGCCAGAGCTATGGCTACACCTTC
CASSLLGQSYGYTF
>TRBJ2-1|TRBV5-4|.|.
TGTGCCAGCACCTCAAAACGTTACGGGGGAGCCTACAATGAGCAGTTCTTC
CASTSKRYGGAYNEQFF
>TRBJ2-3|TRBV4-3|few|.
TGCGCCAGCAGAAAAAATTCCTTACTAGCAGATACGCAGTATTTT
CASRKNSLLADTQYF
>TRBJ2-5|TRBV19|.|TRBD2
TGTGCCAGCTTACCAACTAGCGGGGTTGGGGGGACCCAGTACTTC
CASLPTSGVGGTQYF
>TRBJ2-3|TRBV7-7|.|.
TGTGCTAGCAGCTTAGGCGTCACCGCCCCTACGCAGTATTTT
CASSLGVTAPTQYF
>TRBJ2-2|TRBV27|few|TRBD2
TGTGCCAGCAGTTTCGGCCCACCCGCGGGGGCGAACACCGGGGAGCTGTTTTTT
CASSFGPPAGANTGELFF
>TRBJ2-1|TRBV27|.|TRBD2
TGTGCCAGCAGTTTAGGTAGCGGGGGCCGTATCTTATACAATGAGCAGTTCTTC
CASSLGSGGRILYNEQFF
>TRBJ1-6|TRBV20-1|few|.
TGCAGTGCTAGAGAGCAGGGCTCTAGCTCCTATAATTCACCCCTCCACTTT
CSAREQGSSSYNSPLHF
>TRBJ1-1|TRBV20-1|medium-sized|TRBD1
TGCAGTGCTGAGGACAGGGGGTATGGTGAAGCTTTCTTT
CSAEDRGYGEAFF
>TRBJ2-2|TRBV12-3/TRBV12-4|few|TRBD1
TGTGCCAGCAGAGGGCAGGGGGCCCAGAGGACCGGGGAGCTGTTTTTT
CASRGQGAQRTGELFF
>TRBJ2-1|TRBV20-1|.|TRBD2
TGCAGTGCTAGAGATCAATCGCGGGGGACCTACAATGAGCAGTTCTTC
CSARDQSRGTYNEQFF
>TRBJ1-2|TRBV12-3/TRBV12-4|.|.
TGTGCCAGCAGTTTTCAGGGAGGGAACTATGGCTACACCTTC
CASSFQGGNYGYTF
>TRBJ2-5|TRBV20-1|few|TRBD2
TGCAGTGCGGAGAGCGGGGGACAAGAGACCCAGTACTTC
CSAESGGQETQYF